Listed here are 12 T cell receptor beta chains from one sample, sequenced in a study of shared clonotypes between healthy human individuals. This table comes from immunoSEQ multiplex PCR, and its TCRdb copy is limited to in-frame clones, with some not included. In the table there are roughly 2.2 million clones, 80% to 95% of which are singletons. Sequencing input: naive CD4+ T cells from PBMCs. The subset was: CD45RA+ positively selected. The receptors were sampled from a man between 18 and 29 years old in good health. Some clones in this sample may be carry-over from other donors' samples.

The chain employs TRBV28 and TRBJ2-6; the D is unclear. The CDR3 extends over 18 amino acids. Between the trimmed V and J ends, which lost 2 bases and 0 bases, there was a span of 14 bases. Germline V gene sequence: CDR1 MDHEN, CDR2 SYDVKM. The CDR3 region is CASSLIGRRSSGANVLTF. CDR3 coding DNA: TGTGCCAGCAGTTTAATAGGGCGCCGAAGCTCTGGGGCCAACGTCCTGACTTTC.

The chain carries TRBV30 and TRBJ2-7; D unclear. V lost 5 bases and J lost 6, with 11 bases in between. Germline CDR1 reads GTSNPN; CDR2 reads SVGIG (reference sequence). CDR3 size: 11 residues. The CDR3, as DNA: TGTGCCTGGGGATCCGACTCCGAGCAGTACTTC. Translation: CAWGSDSEQYF.

This chain links TRBV7-6 with TRBJ2-2; 12 nucleotides match TRBD2. The germline CDR1 and CDR2 sequences are SGHVS and FNYEAQ. Trimming cost V 6 bases and J 7 bases; bases outside gene matches: 3. This CDR3 has 14 residues. CDR3 amino acids: CASRRLAGDGELFF. In DNA, the CDR3 is TGTGCCAGCAGACGACTAGCGGGGGACGGGGAGCTGTTTTTT. The full variable domain, rest sourced from reference TRBV7-6 and TRBJ2-2, is GAGVSQSPRYKVTKRGQDVALRCDPISGHVSLYWYRQALGQGPEFLTYFNYEAQQDKSGLPNDRFSAERPEGSISTLTIQRTEQRDSAMYRCASRRLAGDGELFFGEGSRLTVL.

This clone was counted only a few times. An end of the junction differs from the germline gene, which may be a read error. The genes are TRBV18 and TRBJ1-1; D is possibly TRBD1 (5 bases). The germline CDR1 and CDR2 sequences are KGHSH and LQKENI. There are 12 residues in the CDR3. The CDR3 sequence is CASSPLGERQVF. Written as DNA, the CDR3 is TGTGCCAGCTCACCGCTAGGGGAGCGGCAGGTCTTT.

The genes are TRBV11-2 and TRBJ1-1, with a weak D call TRBD1 (6 bases). V lost 4 bases, J lost 6 bases, and 15 bases lay in between. The CDR3 totals 14 residues. CDR1 and CDR2 from the germline V gene are SGHAT and FQNNGV. This CDR3 is CASSSSTGRAEAFF. CDR3 nucleotide sequence: TGTGCCAGCAGCTCGTCGACAGGCCGAGCTGAAGCTTTCTTT.

For this clone: The identical CDR3 is also encoded by other nucleotide sequences in the sample. V is TRBV28 and J is TRBJ1-2; unclear D gene. Germline CDR1 and CDR2: MDHEN and SYDVKM. Trimming left V 3 bases short and J 1 base short, with 3 bases between. The CDR3 loop spans 12 amino acids. The CDR3, as DNA: TGTGCCAGCAGTTTTCGTAACTATGGCTACACCTTC. It is translated as CASSFRNYGYTF.

CDR3 residues: CASSLPGRGTEAFF. In DNA, the CDR3 is TGTGCCAGCAGTTTGCCGGGGAGGGGCACTGAAGCTTTCTTT. The J gene is TRBJ1-1, the V gene TRBV28, with a possible D match to TRBD1 (5 bases). V lost 3 bases to trimming and J lost 4 bases, with 12 bases between them. The CDR3 has 14 residues. Germline assignment: CDR1 MDHEN and CDR2 SYDVKM.

Concerning this clone itself: One end of the junction fails to match germline, which may point to a read error. The genes are TRBV7-9 and TRBJ2-4, with D possibly being TRBD1 (5 bases). Germline V lookup: CDR1 SEHNR, CDR2 FQNEAQ (reference sequence). This CDR3 has 13 amino acids. The CDR3 nucleotides are TGTGCCAGCAGCCAGACTCTAACGCAGGGCGTGGACTTC. Its protein product is CASSQTLTQGVDF.

The chain employs TRBV7-2 and TRBJ2-5, with 9 bases identical to TRBD2. The CDR3 is made up of 17 amino acids. V lost 2 bases, J lost 8 bases, and 15 bases stayed unmatched. Germline V lookup: CDR1 SGHTA, CDR2 FQGNSA. CDR3 coding DNA: TGTGCCAGCAGCTTATTGCGGGAGGGCCCGGGGAAAGGAACCCAGTACTTC. Translated, it gives CASSLLREGPGKGTQYF.

The V call is TRBV29-1, the J call TRBJ2-6; tentative D call: TRBD1 (6 bases). With 6 bases removed from V and 3 bases from J, the gap between germline ends came to 15 bases. The CDR3 sequence is 15 residues long. Per germline, CDR1 SQVTM and CDR2 ANQGSEA. The CDR3 loop reads CSVLNGGGGANVLTF. The CDR3 nucleotides are TGCAGCGTCCTGAATGGGGGCGGTGGGGCCAACGTCCTGACTTTC.

The chain joins TRBV13 to TRBJ2-1, with TRBD2 identical over 8 bases. In germline, CDR1 is PRHDT, CDR2 FYEKMQ (reference sequence). V trimming: 0 bases; J trimming: 2 bases; junction bases outside the gene matches: 0. The CDR3 runs to 15 residues. CDR3 in amino acids: CASSLGGRAYNEQFF. The CDR3 coding sequence is TGTGCCAGCAGCTTAGGCGGGAGGGCCTACAATGAGCAGTTCTTC.

The chain carries TRBV5-1 and TRBJ1-1; D perhaps matches TRBD1 (5 bases). The CDR3 is 16 residues long. Trimming stripped 0 bases from V and 4 bases from J, with 16 bases between. CDR1 and CDR2 (germline): SGHRS, YFSETQ. CDR3 protein: CASSLAGRGESTEAFF. CDR3 sequence (DNA): TGCGCCAGCAGCTTGGCGGGGAGGGGAGAGAGCACTGAAGCTTTCTTT.